This is a list of T cell receptor beta chains from one sample in a study of identical twins. One entry per CDR3 protein, called by TCRdb with MiXCR from the 5' RACE reads. The profile shows roughly 1,500,000 distinct CDR3 sequences, around 33% of them singletons. Material for sequencing was cord blood. These receptors all come from a newborn girl in good health. Both conserved end residues are part of each CDR3. The order of the fields is D gene, clone size, V gene, J gene, CDR3 DNA, CDR3 protein. D genes are given only for firm matches. Part of the rows lack a size; the others show once, few, many or a class for expanded clones.

.,.,TRBV20-1,TRBJ2-3,TGCAGCCCCGCCAGGAGCACAGATACGCAGTATTTT,CSPARSTDTQYF
.,few,TRBV5-1,TRBJ2-7,TGCGCCAGCAGCGTGGGACGCGCTGCCGAGCAGTACTTC,CASSVGRAAEQYF
.,few,TRBV20-1,TRBJ2-7,TGCAGTGCTAATGAAGACAATGAGCAGTACTTC,CSANEDNEQYF
.,.,TRBV9,TRBJ2-5,TGTGCCAGCAGCGGAGCACCCCAAGAGACCCAGTACTTC,CASSGAPQETQYF
.,.,TRBV21-1,TRBJ2-5,TGTGCCAGCAGCGACCAGTCCCAAGAGACCCAGTACTTC,CASSDQSQETQYF
.,few,TRBV6-5,TRBJ2-7,TGTGCCAGCAGGACGACAGCCTACAATGAGCAGTACTTC,CASRTTAYNEQYF
.,.,TRBV3-1,TRBJ2-7,TGTGCCAGCAGCCGACCGGGGAAGGTCATCTACGAGCAGTACTTC,CASSRPGKVIYEQYF
TRBD2,few,TRBV3-1,TRBJ2-5,TGTGCCAGCAGCCAAGAATGGTTTTTACGCTGGACTAGCGGGGCTCAAGAGACCCAGTACTTC,CASSQEWFLRWTSGAQETQYF
TRBD2,few,TRBV20-1,TRBJ2-1,TGCAGTGCTTATAGCGGGGGAATCAACAATGAGCAGTTCTTC,CSAYSGGINNEQFF
.,.,TRBV25-1,TRBJ2-3,TGTGCCAGCAGTGAGCCAGGGTTGCCAGATACGCAGTATTTT,CASSEPGLPDTQYF
TRBD2,.,TRBV6-6,TRBJ2-3,TGTGCCAGCAGTTCTAGGACTAGCGGGGGAATTCATACGCAGTATTTT,CASSSRTSGGIHTQYF
.,.,TRBV5-1,TRBJ2-3,TGCGCCAGCAGCTTACCTACAGGGAACACAGATACGCAGTATTTT,CASSLPTGNTDTQYF
TRBD2,.,TRBV7-2,TRBJ2-7,TGTGCCAGCAGCCGATCTAGCGGGGGTCGCTACGAGCAGTACTTC,CASSRSSGGRYEQYF
.,.,TRBV25-1,TRBJ1-2,TGTGCCAGCAGTCTTAGCCATCTCTATGGCTACACCTTC,CASSLSHLYGYTF
TRBD1,.,TRBV5-1,TRBJ2-7,TGCGCCAGCAGCTTGGGGACAGGGGGAAATAACGAGCAGTACTTC,CASSLGTGGNNEQYF
.,.,TRBV11-2,TRBJ2-3,TGTGCCAGCAGCTTAAAAGCCAGCGGGCCCCTCACAGATACGCAGTATTTT,CASSLKASGPLTDTQYF
.,.,TRBV6-5,TRBJ1-2,TGTGCCAGCAGTTACTCCAGTCCCGGGGGAGGGGCAGGCTATGGCTACACCTTC,CASSYSSPGGGAGYGYTF
TRBD1,few,TRBV20-1,TRBJ1-4,TGCAGTGCTAGGGGACAGGGGGCAACTAATGAAAAACTGTTTTTT,CSARGQGATNEKLFF
TRBD2,.,TRBV3-1,TRBJ2-1,TGTGCCAGCAGCCGCGGGACTAGCGGGAGAATACATGAGCAGTTCTTC,CASSRGTSGRIHEQFF
.,.,TRBV6-1,TRBJ1-5,TGTGCCAGCAGTGAATGGGGCAGGGTGCATCAGCCCCAGCATTTT,CASSEWGRVHQPQHF
.,.,TRBV24-1,TRBJ1-2,TGTGCCACCAGTGATTCCCGGGGTCAGAATGGCTACACCTTC,CATSDSRGQNGYTF
TRBD1,few,TRBV28,TRBJ1-2,TGTGCCAGCAGCAACTCAGGGGGGTACTATGGCTACACCTTC,CASSNSGGYYGYTF
TRBD2,many,TRBV10-3,TRBJ2-7,TGTGCCATCAGTGAAGGGCGGGGGAGTACCTACGAGCAGTACTTC,CAISEGRGSTYEQYF
TRBD2,few,TRBV19,TRBJ2-3,TGTGCCAGTACCCGGACTAGCGGGAGTGCAGATACGCAGTATTTT,CASTRTSGSADTQYF
.,.,TRBV28,TRBJ1-1,TGTGCCAGCAGTTTAGGCGCAGGAAGCGCTGAAGCTTTCTTT,CASSLGAGSAEAFF
.,.,TRBV4-2,TRBJ1-2,TGTGCCAGCAGCCAAGAGGTCTGGGTTTTTAACTATGGCTACACCTTC,CASSQEVWVFNYGYTF
TRBD1,few,TRBV20-1,TRBJ2-3,TGCAGTGCTAGAGTGACAGGGAGCACAGATACGCAGTATTTT,CSARVTGSTDTQYF
.,.,TRBV2,TRBJ2-3,TGTGCCAGCAAGGCCTGGACTTCCCGCACAGATACGCAGTATTTT,CASKAWTSRTDTQYF
.,many,TRBV29-1,TRBJ2-7,TGCAGCGCCGGGACTGAATCCTACGAGCAGTACTTC,CSAGTESYEQYF
.,.,TRBV21-1,TRBJ2-7,TGTGCCAGCAGCAAAGTCGGGACAGGGCGCGAGCAGTACTTC,CASSKVGTGREQYF
TRBD2,.,TRBV15,TRBJ2-6,TGTGCCACCAGCAGAGGACTAGCGGGAGGGTCTGGGGCCAACGTCCTGACTTTC,CATSRGLAGGSGANVLTF
.,many,TRBV20-1,TRBJ1-2,TGCAGTGCTAGCGCCACAGGGAGCTATGGCTACACCTTC,CSASATGSYGYTF
TRBD1,few,TRBV20-1,TRBJ1-1,TGCAGTGCTAGAGTCGGGACAGGGAACACTGAAGCTTTCTTT,CSARVGTGNTEAFF
.,few,TRBV20-1,TRBJ1-2,TGCAGCGGGAGGGGATTTTATAACTATGGCTACACCTTC,CSGRGFYNYGYTF
.,many,TRBV29-1,TRBJ2-1,TGCAGCGTTGCGGCGGCAGAGTCCTACAATGAGCAGTTCTTC,CSVAAAESYNEQFF
TRBD2,few,TRBV2,TRBJ2-3,TGTGCCAGCGGGGGACTACCGGTGGGCACAGATACGCAGTATTTT,CASGGLPVGTDTQYF
.,.,TRBV7-8,TRBJ2-1,TGTGCCAGCAGCTTAGGACGGTGGGGCAAATCCTACAATGAGCAGTTCTTC,CASSLGRWGKSYNEQFF
.,few,TRBV7-9,TRBJ1-1,TGTGCCAGCAGCTCCCTGGGGCAGGGCGACACTGAAGCTTTCTTT,CASSSLGQGDTEAFF